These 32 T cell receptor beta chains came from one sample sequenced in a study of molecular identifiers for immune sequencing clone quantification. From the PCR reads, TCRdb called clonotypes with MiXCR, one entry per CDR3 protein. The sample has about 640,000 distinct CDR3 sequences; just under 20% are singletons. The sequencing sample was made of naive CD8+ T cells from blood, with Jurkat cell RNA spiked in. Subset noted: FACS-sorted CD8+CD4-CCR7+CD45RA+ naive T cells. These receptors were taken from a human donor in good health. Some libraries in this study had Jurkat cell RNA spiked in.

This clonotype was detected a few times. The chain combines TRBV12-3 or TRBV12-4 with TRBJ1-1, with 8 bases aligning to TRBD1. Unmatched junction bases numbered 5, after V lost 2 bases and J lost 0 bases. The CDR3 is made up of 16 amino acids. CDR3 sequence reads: CASSLSWTGMNTEAFF. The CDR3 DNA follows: TGTGCCAGCAGTTTATCTTGGACAGGGATGAACACTGAAGCTTTCTTT.

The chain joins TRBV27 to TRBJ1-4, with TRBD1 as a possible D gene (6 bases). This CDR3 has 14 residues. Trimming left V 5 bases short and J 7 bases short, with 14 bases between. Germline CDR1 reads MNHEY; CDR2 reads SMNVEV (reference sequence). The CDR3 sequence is CASSQRGLGEKLFF. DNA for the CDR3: TGTGCCAGCAGTCAGAGGGGGTTGGGTGAAAAACTGTTTTTT.

The CDR3 DNA reads as TGCGCCAGCAGCCAAGAGACCCTACACAATGAGCAGTTCTTC. It codes for CASSQETLHNEQFF. This chain links TRBV4-1 with TRBJ2-1, with unresolved D. The CDR3 totals 14 residues. Germline values: CDR1 MGHRA, CDR2 YSYEKL. With 0 bases removed from V and 5 bases from J, the gap between germline ends came to 8 bases.

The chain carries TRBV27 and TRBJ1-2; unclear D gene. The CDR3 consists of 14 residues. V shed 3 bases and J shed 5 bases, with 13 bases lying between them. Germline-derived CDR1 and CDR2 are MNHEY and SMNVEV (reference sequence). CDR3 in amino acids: CASSFDIEAYGYTF. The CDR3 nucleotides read TGTGCCAGCAGTTTCGACATAGAGGCTTATGGCTACACCTTC.

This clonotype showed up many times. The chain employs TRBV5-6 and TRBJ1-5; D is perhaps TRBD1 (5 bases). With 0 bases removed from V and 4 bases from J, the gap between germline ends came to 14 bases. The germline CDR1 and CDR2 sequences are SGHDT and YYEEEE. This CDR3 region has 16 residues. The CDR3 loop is CASSLALKGDNQPQHF. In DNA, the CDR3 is TGTGCCAGCAGCTTGGCCTTGAAAGGGGATAATCAGCCCCAGCATTTT.

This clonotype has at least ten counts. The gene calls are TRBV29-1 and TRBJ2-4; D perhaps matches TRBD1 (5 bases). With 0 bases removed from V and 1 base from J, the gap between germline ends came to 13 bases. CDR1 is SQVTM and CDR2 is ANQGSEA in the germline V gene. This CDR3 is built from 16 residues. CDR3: CSVEERGSRAKNIQYF. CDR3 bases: TGCAGCGTTGAAGAAAGGGGTTCGCGGGCCAAAAACATTCAGTACTTC.

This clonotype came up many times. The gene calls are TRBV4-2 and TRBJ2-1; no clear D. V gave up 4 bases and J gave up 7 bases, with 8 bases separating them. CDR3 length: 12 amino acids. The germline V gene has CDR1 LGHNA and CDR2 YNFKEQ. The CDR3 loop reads CASSPGSNEQFF. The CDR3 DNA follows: TGTGCCAGCAGCCCTGGTAGTAATGAGCAGTTCTTC.

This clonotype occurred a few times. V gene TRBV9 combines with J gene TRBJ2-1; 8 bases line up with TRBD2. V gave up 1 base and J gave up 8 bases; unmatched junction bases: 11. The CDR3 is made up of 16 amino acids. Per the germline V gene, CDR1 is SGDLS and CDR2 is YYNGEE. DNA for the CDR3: TGTGCCAGCAGCGTACGCGCGGGAGGAATTAGGGATGAGCAGTTCTTC. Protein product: CASSVRAGGIRDEQFF.

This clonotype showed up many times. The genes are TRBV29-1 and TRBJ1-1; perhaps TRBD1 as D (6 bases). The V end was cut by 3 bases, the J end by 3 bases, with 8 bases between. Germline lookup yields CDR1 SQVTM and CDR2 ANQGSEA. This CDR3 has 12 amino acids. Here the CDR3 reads CSVEYRDTEAFF. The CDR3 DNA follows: TGCAGCGTTGAGTACAGGGACACTGAAGCTTTCTTT.

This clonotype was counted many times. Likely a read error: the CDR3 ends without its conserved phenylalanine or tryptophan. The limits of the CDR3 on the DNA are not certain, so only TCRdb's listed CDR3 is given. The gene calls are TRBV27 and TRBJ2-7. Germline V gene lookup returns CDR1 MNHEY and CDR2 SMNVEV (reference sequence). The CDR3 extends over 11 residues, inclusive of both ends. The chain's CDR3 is CASSSHWITVL.

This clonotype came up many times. CDR3 bases: TGTGCCAGCAGTTTCCAGGGGACAGGGGTTACTGAAGCTTTCTTT. This gives the protein CASSFQGTGVTEAFF. J is TRBJ1-1 and V is TRBV27, with TRBD1 matching 10 bases. The germline gives CDR1 MNHEY, CDR2 SMNVEV (reference sequence). Trimming cost V 3 bases and J 5 bases; bases outside gene matches: 6. The CDR3 loop spans 15 amino acids.

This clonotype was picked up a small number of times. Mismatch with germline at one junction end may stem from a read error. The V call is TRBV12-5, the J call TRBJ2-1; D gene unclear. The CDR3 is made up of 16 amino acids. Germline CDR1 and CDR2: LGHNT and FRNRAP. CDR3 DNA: TGTGCTAGTGATTTGGGATTCGCCTACAAGAAGGATGAGCAGTTCTTC. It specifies CASDLGFAYKKDEQFF.

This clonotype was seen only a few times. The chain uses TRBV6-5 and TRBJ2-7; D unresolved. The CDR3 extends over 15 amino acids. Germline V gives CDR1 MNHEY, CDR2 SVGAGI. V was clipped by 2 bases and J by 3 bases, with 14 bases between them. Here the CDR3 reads CASSYGRKRLYEQYF. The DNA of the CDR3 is TGTGCCAGCAGTTACGGGCGAAAAAGACTCTACGAGCAGTACTTC.

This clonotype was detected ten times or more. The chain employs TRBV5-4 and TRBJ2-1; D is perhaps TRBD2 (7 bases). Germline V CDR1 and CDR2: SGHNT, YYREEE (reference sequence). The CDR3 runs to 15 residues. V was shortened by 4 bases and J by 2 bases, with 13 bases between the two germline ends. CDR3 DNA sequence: TGTGCCAGCAGCGGGGGGGGCGGCACCTACAATGAGCAGTTCTTC. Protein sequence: CASSGGGGTYNEQFF.

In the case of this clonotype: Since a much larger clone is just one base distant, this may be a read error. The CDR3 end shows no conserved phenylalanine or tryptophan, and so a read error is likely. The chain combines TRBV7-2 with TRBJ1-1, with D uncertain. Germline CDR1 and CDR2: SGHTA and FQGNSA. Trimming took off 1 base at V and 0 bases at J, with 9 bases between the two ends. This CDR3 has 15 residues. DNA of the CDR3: TGTGCCAGCAGCTTAGTCGGGCCCCTGAACACTGAAGCTTTCTCT. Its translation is CASSLVGPLNTEAFS.

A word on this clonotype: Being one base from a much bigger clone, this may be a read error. The CDR3 coding sequence is TGTGCCAGCAGTTTATTAGGACAGGGGGCTCGCGAGCAGTACTTC. It codes for CASSLLGQGAREQYF. J is TRBJ2-7 and V is TRBV27; 11 bases align to TRBD1. Germline V gene lookup returns CDR1 MNHEY and CDR2 SMNVEV (reference sequence). The CDR3 is 15 residues long. V was clipped by 1 base and J by 6 bases; unmatched bases: 5.

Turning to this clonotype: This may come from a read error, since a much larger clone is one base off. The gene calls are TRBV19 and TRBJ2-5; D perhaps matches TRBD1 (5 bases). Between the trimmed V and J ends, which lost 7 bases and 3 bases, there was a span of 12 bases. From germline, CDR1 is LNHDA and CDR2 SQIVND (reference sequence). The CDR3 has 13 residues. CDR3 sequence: CASIGGAEETQYF. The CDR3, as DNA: TGTGCCAGTATCGGTGGGGCTGAAGAGACCCAGTACTTC.

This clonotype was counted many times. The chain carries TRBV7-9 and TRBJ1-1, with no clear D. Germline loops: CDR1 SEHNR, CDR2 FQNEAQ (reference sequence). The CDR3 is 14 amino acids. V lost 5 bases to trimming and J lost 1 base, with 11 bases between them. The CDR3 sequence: CASSRPPENTEAFF. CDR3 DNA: TGTGCCAGCAGCAGACCCCCAGAGAACACTGAAGCTTTCTTT.

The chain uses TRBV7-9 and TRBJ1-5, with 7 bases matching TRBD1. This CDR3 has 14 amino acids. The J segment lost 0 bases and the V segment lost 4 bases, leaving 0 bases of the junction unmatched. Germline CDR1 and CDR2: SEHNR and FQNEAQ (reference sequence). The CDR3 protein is CASSSGGSNQPQHF. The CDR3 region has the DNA TGTGCCAGCAGCTCAGGGGGTAGCAATCAGCCCCAGCATTTT. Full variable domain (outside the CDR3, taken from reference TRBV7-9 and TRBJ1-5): DTGVSQNPRHKITKRGQNVTFRCDPISEHNRLYWYRQTLGQGPEFLTYFQNEAQLEKSRLLSDRFSAERPKGSFSTLEIQRTEQGDSAMYLCASSSGGSNQPQHFGDGTRLSIL.

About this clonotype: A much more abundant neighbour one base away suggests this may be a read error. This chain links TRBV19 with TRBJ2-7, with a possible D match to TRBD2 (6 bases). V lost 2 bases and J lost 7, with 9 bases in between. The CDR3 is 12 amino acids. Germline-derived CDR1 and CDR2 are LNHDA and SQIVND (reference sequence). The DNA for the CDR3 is TGTGCCAGTAGTATATATGGGACTGAGCAGTACTTC. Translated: CASSIYGTEQYF.

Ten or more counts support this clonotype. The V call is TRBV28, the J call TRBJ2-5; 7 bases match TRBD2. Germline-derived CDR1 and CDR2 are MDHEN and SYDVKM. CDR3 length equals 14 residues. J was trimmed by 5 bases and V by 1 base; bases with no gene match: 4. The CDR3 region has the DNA TGTGCCAGCAGTTTATTGATGCGGGAGGAGACCCAGTACTTC. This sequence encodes CASSLLMREETQYF. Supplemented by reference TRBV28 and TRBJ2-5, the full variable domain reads DVKVTQSSRYLVKRTGEKVFLECVQDMDHENMFWYRQDPGLGLRLIYFSYDVKMKEKGDIPEGYSVSREKKERFSLILESASTNQTSMYLCASSLLMREETQYFGPGTRLLVL.

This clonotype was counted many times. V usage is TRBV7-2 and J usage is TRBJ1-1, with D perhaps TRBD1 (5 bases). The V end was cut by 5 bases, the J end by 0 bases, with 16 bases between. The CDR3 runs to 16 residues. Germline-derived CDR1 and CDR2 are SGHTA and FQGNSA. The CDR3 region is CASSPRLGGLNTEAFF. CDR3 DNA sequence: TGTGCCAGCAGCCCGAGGCTGGGGGGTTTGAACACTGAAGCTTTCTTT.

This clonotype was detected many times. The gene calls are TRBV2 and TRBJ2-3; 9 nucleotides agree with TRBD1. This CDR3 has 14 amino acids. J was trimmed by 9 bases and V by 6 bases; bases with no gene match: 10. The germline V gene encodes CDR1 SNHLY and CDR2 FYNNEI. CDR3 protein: CASRAGTGSGTQYF. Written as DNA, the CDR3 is TGTGCCAGCAGGGCCGGGACAGGGTCTGGCACGCAGTATTTT.

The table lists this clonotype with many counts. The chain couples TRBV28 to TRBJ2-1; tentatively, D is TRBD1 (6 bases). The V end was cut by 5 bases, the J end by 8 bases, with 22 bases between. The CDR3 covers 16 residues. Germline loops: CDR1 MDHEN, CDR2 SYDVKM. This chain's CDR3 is CASSVVEDSVVDEQFF. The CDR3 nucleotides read TGTGCCAGCAGTGTAGTGGAGGACAGCGTTGTGGATGAGCAGTTCTTC.

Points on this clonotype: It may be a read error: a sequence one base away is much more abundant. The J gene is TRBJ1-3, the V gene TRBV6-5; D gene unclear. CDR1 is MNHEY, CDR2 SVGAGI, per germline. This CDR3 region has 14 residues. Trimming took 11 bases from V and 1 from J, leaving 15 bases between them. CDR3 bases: TGTGCCGGCATTGGCCCTGGGTCTGGAAACACCATATATTTT. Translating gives CAGIGPGSGNTIYF.

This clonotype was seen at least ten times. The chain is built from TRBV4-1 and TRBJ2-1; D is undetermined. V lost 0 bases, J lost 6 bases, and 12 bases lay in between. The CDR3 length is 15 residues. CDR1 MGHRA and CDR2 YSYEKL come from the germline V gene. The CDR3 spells CASSQDLGVGNEQFF. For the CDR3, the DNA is TGCGCCAGCAGCCAAGATCTAGGAGTGGGCAATGAGCAGTTCTTC.

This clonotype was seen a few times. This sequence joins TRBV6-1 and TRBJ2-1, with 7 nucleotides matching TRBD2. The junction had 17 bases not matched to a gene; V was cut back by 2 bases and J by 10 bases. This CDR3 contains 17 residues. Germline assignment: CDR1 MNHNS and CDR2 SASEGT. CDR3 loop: CASSEFRAGVVFKEQFF. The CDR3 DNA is TGTGCCAGCAGTGAATTCAGGGCGGGAGTTGTTTTCAAGGAGCAGTTCTTC.

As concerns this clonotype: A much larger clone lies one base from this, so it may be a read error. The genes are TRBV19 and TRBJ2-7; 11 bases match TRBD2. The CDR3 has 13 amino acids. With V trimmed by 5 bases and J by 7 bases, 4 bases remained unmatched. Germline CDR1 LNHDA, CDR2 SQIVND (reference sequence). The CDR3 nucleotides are TGTGCCAGTAGTGTCCTAGCGGGAGGTGAGCAGTACTTC. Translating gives CASSVLAGGEQYF.

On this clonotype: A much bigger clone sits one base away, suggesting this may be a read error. In nucleotides, the CDR3 is TGCGCCAGCAGCTATATGGGGACAGGGGCTAATGAAAGACTGTTTTTT. Translated, it gives CASSYMGTGANERLFF. The genes are TRBV5-1 and TRBJ1-4, with 10 bases matching TRBD1. From germline, CDR1 is SGHRS and CDR2 YFSETQ. The CDR3 spans 16 residues.

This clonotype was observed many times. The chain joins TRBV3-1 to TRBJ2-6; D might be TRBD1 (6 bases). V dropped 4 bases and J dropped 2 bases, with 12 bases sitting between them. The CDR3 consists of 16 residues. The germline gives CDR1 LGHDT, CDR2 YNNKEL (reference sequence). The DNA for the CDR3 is TGTGCCAGCAGCCCGAGACAGGTAGCTGGGGCCAACGTCCTGACTTTC. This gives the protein CASSPRQVAGANVLTF.

The CDR3 spells CACKLTRDSSYEQYF. In DNA, the CDR3 is TGTGCCTGCAAGCTCACCCGGGACAGCTCCTACGAGCAGTACTTC. This chain connects TRBV6-1 to TRBJ2-7; 7 bases map to TRBD1. The CDR3 runs to 15 residues. The junction had 13 bases not matched to a gene; V was cut back by 11 bases and J by 0 bases. Germline lookup yields CDR1 MNHNS and CDR2 SASEGT.

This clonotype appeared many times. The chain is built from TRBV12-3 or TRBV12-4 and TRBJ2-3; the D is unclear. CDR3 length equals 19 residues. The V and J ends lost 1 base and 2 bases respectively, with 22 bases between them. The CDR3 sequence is CASSLVGGGPSLPTDTQYF. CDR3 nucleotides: TGTGCCAGCAGTTTAGTGGGTGGTGGGCCCTCACTACCCACAGATACGCAGTATTTT.